The 24 T cell receptor beta chains below all came from one sample that was sequenced in a study of siplizumab effects on memory and regulatory T cells. Generated by immunoSEQ multiplex PCR, the TCRdb table keeps only in-frame clones and is missing some. The table shows some 90,000 clones, with over 80% occurring only once. Specimen: CD4+ T cells sorted from blood. The receptor source for this set is a human donor in good health.

V usage is TRBV9 and J usage is TRBJ2-3; TRBD2 matches at 10 bases. Germline lookup yields CDR1 SGDLS and CDR2 YYNGEE. V was pared by 0 bases and J by 5 bases, with 3 bases of the junction left unmatched. The CDR3 contains 15 residues. CDR3 sequence reads: CASSVGSGRVDTQYF. DNA for the CDR3: TGTGCCAGCAGCGTAGGCAGCGGGAGGGTAGATACGCAGTATTTT.

The chain links TRBV19 to TRBJ2-1; 7 nucleotides align to TRBD2. Germline CDR1 is LNHDA and CDR2 is SQIVND (reference sequence). The CDR3 has 15 amino acids. The J segment lost 4 bases and the V segment lost 5 bases, leaving 8 bases of the junction unmatched. The CDR3 loop reads CASSGGLWRYNEQFF. The CDR3 DNA is TGTGCCAGTAGTGGGGGACTATGGAGATACAATGAGCAGTTCTTC.

V and J are TRBV18 and TRBJ1-1; no clear D. Germline assignment: CDR1 KGHSH and CDR2 LQKENI. CDR3 length: 13 residues. With 1 base removed from V and 0 bases from J, the gap between germline ends came to 3 bases. The CDR3 DNA sequence: TGTGCCAGCTCACCACAATTGAACACTGAAGCTTTCTTT. Translated, it gives CASSPQLNTEAFF.

This chain links TRBV21-1 with TRBJ1-5. TRBV21-1 is a pseudogene locus. The CDR3 is made up of 14 amino acids. The CDR3 loop is CASSRTGTDQPQHF. The CDR3 DNA follows: TGTGCCAGCAGCAGAACCGGGACGGATCAGCCCCAGCATTTT.

The rearrangement uses TRBV30 and TRBJ1-2, with a possible D match to TRBD1 (5 bases). The V gene lost 0 bases and the J gene lost 7 bases, with 12 bases spanning the gap. This CDR3 is built from 13 residues. CDR1 and CDR2 from the germline V gene are GTSNPN and SVGIG (reference sequence). This CDR3 reads CAWSVRVGGGYTF. CDR3 bases: TGTGCCTGGAGTGTACGGGTCGGGGGTGGCTACACCTTC.

The CDR3 nucleotides read TGTGCCAGCACCTTCGCCCGCACAGGCCGTGGCTACACCTTC. It encodes CASTFARTGRGYTF. The genes are TRBV19 and TRBJ1-2; possible D gene TRBD1, 5 bases. This CDR3 is built from 14 residues. V was cut by 9 bases and J by 7 bases, with 21 bases left in between. Germline CDR1 reads LNHDA; CDR2 reads SQIVND (reference sequence).

V usage is TRBV7-9 and J usage is TRBJ2-7; no clear D gene. The germline gives CDR1 SEHNR, CDR2 FQNEAQ (reference sequence). This CDR3 contains 12 residues. Trimming took 4 bases from V and 3 from J, leaving 7 bases between them. CDR3 sequence: CASSSLSYEQYF. The CDR3 DNA reads TGTGCCAGCAGCTCTCTGAGCTACGAGCAGTACTTC.

CDR3 DNA sequence: TGTGCCAGCAGCAGGGTATCTGGAAACACCATATATTTT. This translates into CASSRVSGNTIYF. The genes are TRBV7-9 and TRBJ1-3; D is undetermined. With 5 bases removed from V and 1 base from J, the gap between germline ends came to 6 bases. Germline V lookup: CDR1 SEHNR, CDR2 FQNEAQ (reference sequence). The CDR3 loop spans 13 amino acids.

V usage is TRBV6-1 and J usage is TRBJ2-1; D perhaps matches TRBD1 (5 bases). Trimming took 8 bases from V and 8 from J, leaving 19 bases between them. The CDR3 runs to 14 residues. Germline V CDR1 and CDR2: MNHNS, SASEGT. DNA of the CDR3: TGTGCCAGCGCAGGGTTAGTGGTGTATGATGAGCAGTTCTTC. Its translation is CASAGLVVYDEQFF.

This clone was observed once. The rearrangement joins TRBV5-8 to TRBJ2-5; perhaps TRBD2 as D (6 bases). Germline V gives CDR1 SGHTS, CDR2 YDEGEE. Trimming took 1 base from V and 9 from J, leaving 13 bases between them. The CDR3 runs 13 residues. CDR3 DNA: TGTGCCAGCAGCTTGTACGAGACTAGTTCCCAGTACTTC. It specifies CASSLYETSSQYF. The entire variable domain, with the rest obtained from reference TRBV5-8 and TRBJ2-5, is as follows: EAGVTQSPTHLIKTRGQQATLRCSPISGHTSVYWYQQALGLGLQFLLWYDEGEERNRGNFPPRFSGRQFPNYSSELNVNALELEDSALYLCASSLYETSSQYFGPGTRLLVL.

This CDR3 reads CASSPMGQGYEQYF. The CDR3 DNA reads TGCGCCAGCAGCCCAATGGGACAGGGCTACGAGCAGTACTTC. This chain links TRBV4-1 with TRBJ2-7; 9 nucleotides agree with TRBD1. The CDR3 length is 14 residues. Germline CDR1 is MGHRA and CDR2 is YSYEKL. With 4 bases clipped from V and 3 bases from J, the junction kept 4 bases outside the gene matches.

The chain has TRBV30 and TRBJ2-7; TRBD2 matches at 8 bases. CDR1 is GTSNPN, CDR2 SVGIG, per germline (reference sequence). The CDR3 is made up of 15 amino acids. After removal of 0 bases from V and 0 bases from J, the junction contained 4 bases not matched to a gene. The chain's CDR3 is CAWSVPGRASYEQYF. The CDR3 coding sequence is TGTGCCTGGAGTGTACCCGGGAGGGCCTCCTACGAGCAGTACTTC. Full variable domain (rest looked up from reference TRBV30 and TRBJ2-7): SQTIHQWPATLVQPVGSPLSLECTVEGTSNPNLYWYRQAAGRGLQLLFYSVGIGQISSEVPQNLSASRPQDRQFILSSKKLLLSDSGFYLCAWSVPGRASYEQYFGPGTRLTVT.

V gene TRBV28 combines with J gene TRBJ2-3, with 7 nucleotides matching TRBD2. Germline trimming cut 8 bases from V and 0 bases from J; bases unmatched to any gene: 2. Germline loops: CDR1 MDHEN, CDR2 SYDVKM. This CDR3 has 13 amino acids. CDR3 coding DNA: TGTGCCAGCGGGACTACTAGCACAGATACGCAGTATTTT. Its translation: CASGTTSTDTQYF.

The gene calls are TRBV7-9 and TRBJ1-6; a weak D match, TRBD1 (5 bases). The germline CDR1 and CDR2 sequences are SEHNR and FQNEAQ (reference sequence). The CDR3 has 13 residues. Trimming left V 5 bases short and J 11 bases short, with 13 bases between. In DNA form, the CDR3 reads TGTGCCAGCAGCCCCAGGGTGGGTGCACCCCTCCACTTT. This sequence encodes CASSPRVGAPLHF.

This chain joins TRBV5-5 and TRBJ2-3; TRBD1 aligns across 8 bases. V gave up 4 bases and J gave up 4 bases; unmatched junction bases: 8. CDR3 length: 15 residues. Germline CDR1 and CDR2: SGHKS and YYEKEE (reference sequence). For the CDR3, the DNA is TGTGCCAGCAGCGCTGGACAGGGCAGGGCAGATACGCAGTATTTT. Its protein is CASSAGQGRADTQYF.

In regard to this clone: Other nucleotide sequences from this sample produce the same CDR3. This chain connects TRBV6-4 to TRBJ1-1; 8 nucleotides line up with TRBD1. The V gene end was trimmed by 4 bases and the J gene end by 5 bases; junction bases not matched to a gene: 6. Germline V lookup: CDR1 MRHNA, CDR2 SNTAGT. This CDR3 contains 14 residues. The CDR3 region is CASSVDRGGTEAFF. The CDR3 DNA reads as TGTGCCAGCAGTGTTGACAGGGGAGGTACTGAAGCTTTCTTT.

V gene TRBV7-6 combines with J gene TRBJ1-1; D not certain. Germline V CDR1 and CDR2: SGHVS, FNYEAQ. Between the trimmed V and J ends, which lost 1 base and 1 base, there was a span of 7 bases. The CDR3 is 14 residues long. The CDR3 loop reads CASSLGRGNTEAFF. CDR3 nucleotide sequence: TGTGCCAGCAGCTTAGGACGAGGGAACACTGAAGCTTTCTTT.

This chain joins TRBV7-9 and TRBJ1-1; D perhaps matches TRBD1 (5 bases). V gave up 5 bases and J gave up 5 bases, with 15 bases separating them. Germline CDR1 reads SEHNR; CDR2 reads FQNEAQ (reference sequence). The CDR3 sequence is 14 residues long. CDR3: CASSLRVSNTEAFF. The CDR3 nucleotides are TGTGCCAGCAGCCTCAGGGTATCTAATACTGAAGCTTTCTTT.

This clone was found a few times. V and J are TRBV11-3 and TRBJ1-1; possible D gene TRBD1, 6 bases. CDR1 is SGHNT and CDR2 is YENEEA in the germline V gene. CDR3 length: 12 residues. Deletions cut 3 bases from V and 13 bases from J, with 15 bases between. In DNA, the CDR3 is TGTGCCAGCAGCTTGGGTCCGGGGGCATATTTCTTT. Its translation is CASSLGPGAYFF.

As DNA, the CDR3 is TGTGCCAGCAGCCGCAGGGGCCTCGACACTGAAGCTTTCTTT. Translation gives CASSRRGLDTEAFF. The V gene is TRBV5-8, the J gene TRBJ1-1; possible D gene TRBD1, 6 bases. This CDR3 contains 14 residues. Trimming pared 4 bases from V and 3 bases from J, leaving 13 bases between. In germline, CDR1 is SGHTS, CDR2 YDEGEE.

This clone is a singleton in its sample. This rearrangement joins TRBV15 to TRBJ2-5; D gene ambiguous. The germline gives CDR1 LNHNV, CDR2 YYDKDF (reference sequence). Trimming removed 1 base from V and 2 bases from J, with 5 bases in between. This CDR3 has 13 amino acids. The CDR3 loop reads CATSRGPQETQYF. Written as DNA, the CDR3 is TGTGCCACCAGCAGAGGGCCTCAAGAGACCCAGTACTTC.

The CDR3 coding sequence is TGTGCCAGTAGTGGTAGACAGAAAGTCGGGGAGCTGTTTTTT. Residues: CASSGRQKVGELFF. The chain carries TRBV19 and TRBJ2-2, with D perhaps matching TRBD1 (5 bases). CDR1 and CDR2 from the germline V gene are LNHDA and SQIVND (reference sequence). The CDR3 runs 14 residues. Trimming removed 5 bases at V and 7 bases at J, with 14 bases between. Together with reference TRBV19 and TRBJ2-2, the CDR3 gives the full variable domain: DGGITQSPKYLFRKEGQNVTLSCEQNLNHDAMYWYRQDPGQGLRLIYYSQIVNDFQKGDIAEGYSVSREKKESFPLTVTSAQKNPTAFYLCASSGRQKVGELFFGEGSRLTVL.

The V and J genes are TRBV19 and TRBJ2-5; D remains ambiguous. Germline CDR1 LNHDA, CDR2 SQIVND (reference sequence). Trimming removed 6 bases at V and 1 base at J, with 12 bases between. There are 14 residues in the CDR3. The CDR3 DNA is TGTGCCAGTAGCTCACACCTGACCCAAGAGACCCAGTACTTC. It codes for CASSSHLTQETQYF.

The chain joins TRBV5-1 to TRBJ2-2, with TRBD2 as a possible D gene (6 bases). The CDR3 is 14 amino acids. V lost 5 bases and J 2 bases, leaving 10 bases between the germline ends. Germline assignment: CDR1 SGHRS and CDR2 YFSETQ. DNA for the CDR3: TGCGCCAGCAGACGGGACTTAAACACCGGGGAGCTGTTTTTT. Protein: CASRRDLNTGELFF.